This TCR beta chain stems from a study of control samples from healthy donors and cancer patients. Clones were sequenced by immunoSEQ multiplex PCR, and TCRdb holds only the in-frame ones, with some missing. The table records around 140,000 clones, roughly 89% of them present only once. The CDR3 sequence is 16 residues long. The J segment lost 5 bases and the V segment lost 0 bases, leaving 10 bases of the junction unmatched. Germline-derived CDR1 and CDR2 are MNHNS and SASEGT. The TCR originated in a man aged 50 to 60 with head and neck cancer. The J gene is TRBJ2-7, the V gene TRBV6-1; 7 nucleotides match TRBD1. Sequencing was carried out using PBMCs. CDR3 nucleotides: TGTGCCAGCAGTGAAGCTCAGGGGACAGCGCGTAACGAGCAGTACTTC. This sequence encodes CASSEAQGTARNEQYF.